The entry below gives a single T cell receptor (beta chain) sequence along with its context. This clone came up a few times. It has no known antigen specificity. Base qualities are not at hand, and no much larger clone is one base apart. TCRbeta CDR3 regions were amplified from genomic DNA using the immunoSEQ Assay, a bias-controlled multiplex PCR. The authors' analysis ran thus. The number of nucleated cells in each sample was estimated from the amplification of reference gene primers within the assay. To quantify the absolute abundance of each unique TCRbeta CDR3 rearrangement, sequence reads were collapsed and filtered. For each sample, productive Simpson clonality was calculated as the square root of Simpson's diversity index across productive rearrangements. The clones in this table, taken by TCRdb from immuneACCESS, are in-frame only. Not every clone is retained; where verified, under half of the shortfall comes from an unresolved V gene, and the cause of the rest is unknown. The V and J calls and clone size come from that table; D and trimming were worked out from the DNA. Within this sample are tens of thousands of clones, with 80% to 90% of them counted one time only. 12% of the sample is held by the ten biggest clonotypes.

The data originate from a study of blood T cell repertoires in COVID-19 (dated by TCRdb to the early 2020s). Study-wide context: Samples from collaborators originated in the United States, Italy and Spain and spanned both the acute and convalescent phases of COVID-19. The material from the prospective study consisted of cDNA or gDNA derived from T cells, B-cell-depleted T cells, or PBMCs. The dataset comprised deeply sampled blood TCRbeta repertoires from subjects exposed to, actively infected with, or recovered from COVID-19. A freely available public database, intended as a resource for researchers studying the immune response to SARS-CoV-2, is where the repertoires were released. The samples were drawn from two sources: the first 160 participants of the ongoing ImmuneRACE study, and 1,000 to 1,500 subjects contributed by 6 global collaborators. The sample metadata nearly always contained a de-identified subject ID, COVID-19 status, age in years and sex. Where available, HLA class I and class II types were obtained from metadata supplied by the sample provider rather than from assay-based typing. Study-level results and caveats: The amount of clinical and demographic metadata varied by source and participant and was provided uncurated.

From the cysteine up to the phenylalanine, the CDR3 has a length of 15 residues. Only the CDR3 DNA stays, 45 bases, in frame from base 1. From the germline V gene, CDR1 is SGHRS and CDR2 is YFSETQ. V is pruned by 4 bases and J by 6 bases, leaving 8 bases of the junction without a gene match. Each collaborating institution followed its own protocols to collect whole blood in K2EDTA tubes. For TCRbeta analysis, collaborators shipped samples in one of three forms: frozen whole blood, isolated PBMCs, or DNA extracted from either of those sample types. Rearrangement joined TRBV5-1 to TRBJ2-7, and 12 junctional nucleotides match TRBD2. Sequencing was performed on peripheral blood. The source is a human donor in a cohort sampled during active COVID-19. In nucleotides, the sequence is TGCGCCAGCAGCGAGACGACTAGCGGGAGCAGCGAGCAGTACTTC. The encoded protein is CASSETTSGSSEQYF.